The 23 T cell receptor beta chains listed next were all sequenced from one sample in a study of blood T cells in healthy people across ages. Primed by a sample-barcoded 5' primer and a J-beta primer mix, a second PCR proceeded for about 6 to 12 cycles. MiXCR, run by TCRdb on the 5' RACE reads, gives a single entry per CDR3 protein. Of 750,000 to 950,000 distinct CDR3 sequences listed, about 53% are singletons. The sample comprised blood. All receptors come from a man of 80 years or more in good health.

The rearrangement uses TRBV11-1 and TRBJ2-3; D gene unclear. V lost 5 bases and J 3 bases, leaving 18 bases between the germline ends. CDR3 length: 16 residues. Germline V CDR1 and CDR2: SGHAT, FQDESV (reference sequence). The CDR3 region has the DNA TGTGCCAGCAGCCACTTCGGCGGCGGCACGACAGATACGCAGTATTTT. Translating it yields CASSHFGGGTTDTQYF.

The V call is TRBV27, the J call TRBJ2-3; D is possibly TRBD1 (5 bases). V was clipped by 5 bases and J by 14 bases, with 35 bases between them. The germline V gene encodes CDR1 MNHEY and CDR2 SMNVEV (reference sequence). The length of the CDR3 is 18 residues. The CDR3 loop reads CASSPPGPNGVGHRYAYF. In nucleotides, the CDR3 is TGTGCCAGCAGTCCCCCAGGGCCTAACGGCGTAGGGCACAGATACGCGTATTTT.

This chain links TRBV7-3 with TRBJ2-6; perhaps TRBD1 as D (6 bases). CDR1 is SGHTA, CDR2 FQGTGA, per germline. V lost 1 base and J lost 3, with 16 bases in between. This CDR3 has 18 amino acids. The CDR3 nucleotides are TGTGCCAGCAGCTTAATGGGGGCGGTTCTCGGTGGGGCCAACGTCCTGACTTTC. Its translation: CASSLMGAVLGGANVLTF.

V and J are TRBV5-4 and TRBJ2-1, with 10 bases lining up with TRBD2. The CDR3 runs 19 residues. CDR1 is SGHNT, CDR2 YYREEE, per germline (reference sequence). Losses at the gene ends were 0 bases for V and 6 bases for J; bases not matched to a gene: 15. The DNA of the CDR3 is TGTGCCAGCAGCTTGGGACTGGCTAGCGGGAGCCCCCTGGGCAATGAGCAGTTCTTC. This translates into CASSLGLASGSPLGNEQFF.

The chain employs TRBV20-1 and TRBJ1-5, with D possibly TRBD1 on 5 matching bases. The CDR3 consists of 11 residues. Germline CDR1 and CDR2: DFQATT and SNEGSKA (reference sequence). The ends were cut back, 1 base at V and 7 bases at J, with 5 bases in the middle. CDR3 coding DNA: TGCAGTGCTAGAGGGGGGCAGCCCCAGCATTTT. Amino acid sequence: CSARGGQPQHF.

CDR3 sequence reads: CASTLPRGTGELFF. CDR3 DNA: TGCGCCAGCACCCTTCCCCGGGGTACCGGGGAGCTGTTTTTT. The chain links TRBV5-1 to TRBJ2-2, with D possibly TRBD2 on 5 matching bases. The germline gives CDR1 SGHRS, CDR2 YFSETQ. V dropped 6 bases and J dropped 5 bases, with 14 bases sitting between them. The CDR3 consists of 14 residues. The variable domain in full, with the rest retrieved from reference TRBV5-1 and TRBJ2-2, is KAGVTQTPRYLIKTRGQQVTLSCSPISGHRSVSWYQQTPGQGLQFLFEYFSETQRNKGNFPGRFSGRQFSNSRSEMNVSTLELGDSALYLCASTLPRGTGELFFGEGSRLTVL.

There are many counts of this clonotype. The CDR3 spells CASSLTRGYEQYF. The CDR3 region has the DNA TGTGCCAGCAGCTTAACACGGGGATACGAGCAGTACTTC. The chain has TRBV7-3 and TRBJ2-7; the D gene is possibly TRBD2 (5 bases). Germline V gene sequence: CDR1 SGHTA, CDR2 FQGTGA. The CDR3 runs 13 residues. V shed 0 bases and J shed 4 bases, with 7 bases lying between them.

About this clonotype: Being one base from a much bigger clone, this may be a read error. CDR3 residues: CAGRESSLSSTDTQYF. The CDR3 coding sequence is TGTGCCGGCAGGGAGTCCTCTCTTTCTAGCACAGATACGCAGTATTTT. This rearrangement joins TRBV6-4 to TRBJ2-3; D is possibly TRBD1 or TRBD2 (5 bases each). Germline V gives CDR1 MRHNA, CDR2 SNTAGT. The CDR3 runs 16 residues.

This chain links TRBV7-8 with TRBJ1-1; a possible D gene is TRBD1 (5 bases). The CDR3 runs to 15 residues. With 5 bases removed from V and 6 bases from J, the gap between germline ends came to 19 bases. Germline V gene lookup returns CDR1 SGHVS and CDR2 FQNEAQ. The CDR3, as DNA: TGTGCCAGCAGCGGGACGGGACTGTCGAGGGCTGAAGCTTTCTTT. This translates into CASSGTGLSRAEAFF.

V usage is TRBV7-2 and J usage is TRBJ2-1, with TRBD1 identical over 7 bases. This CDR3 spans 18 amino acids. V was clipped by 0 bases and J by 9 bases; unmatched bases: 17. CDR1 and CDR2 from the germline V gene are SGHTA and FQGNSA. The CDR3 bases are TGTGCCAGCAGCTTAGCCCCGCCTTCCGGGACAGTGGCCGGTGAGCAGTTCTTC. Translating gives CASSLAPPSGTVAGEQFF.

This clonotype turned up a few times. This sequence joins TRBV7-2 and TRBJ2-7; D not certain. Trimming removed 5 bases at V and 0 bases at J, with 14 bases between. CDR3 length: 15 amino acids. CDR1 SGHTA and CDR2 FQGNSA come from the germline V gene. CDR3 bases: TGTGCCAGCAGCCCTACTCCGGGTTACTCCTACGAGCAGTACTTC. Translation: CASSPTPGYSYEQYF.

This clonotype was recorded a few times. The chain's CDR3 is CASSIKYEQYF. In nucleotides, the CDR3 is TGTGCCAGCAGTATCAAATACGAGCAGTACTTC. The chain combines TRBV28 with TRBJ2-7; D call uncertain. Germline loops: CDR1 MDHEN, CDR2 SYDVKM. The CDR3 loop spans 11 amino acids. V was cut by 5 bases and J by 4 bases, with 6 bases left in between.

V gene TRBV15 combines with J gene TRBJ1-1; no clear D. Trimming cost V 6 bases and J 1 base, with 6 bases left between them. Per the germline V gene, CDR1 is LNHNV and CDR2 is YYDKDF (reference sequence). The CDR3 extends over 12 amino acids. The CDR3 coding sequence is TGTGCCACCAGTACTAAGAACACTGAAGCTTTCTTT. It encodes CATSTKNTEAFF. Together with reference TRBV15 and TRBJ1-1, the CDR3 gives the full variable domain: DAMVIQNPRYQVTQFGKPVTLSCSQTLNHNVMYWYQQKSSQAPKLLFHYYDKDFNNEADTPDNFQSRRPNTSFCFLDIRSPGLGDTAMYLCATSTKNTEAFFGQGTRLTVV.

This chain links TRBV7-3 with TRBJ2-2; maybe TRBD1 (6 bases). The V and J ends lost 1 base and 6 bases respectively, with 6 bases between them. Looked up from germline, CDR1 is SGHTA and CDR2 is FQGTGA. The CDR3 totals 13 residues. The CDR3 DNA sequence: TGTGCCAGCAGCTTAAACAGGGCCGGGGAGCTGTTTTTT. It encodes CASSLNRAGELFF.

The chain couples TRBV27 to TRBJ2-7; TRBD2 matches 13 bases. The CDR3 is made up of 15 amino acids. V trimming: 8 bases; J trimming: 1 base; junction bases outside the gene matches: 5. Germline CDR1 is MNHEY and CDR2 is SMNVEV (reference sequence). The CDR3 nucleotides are TGTGCCAGCCGACTAGCGGGAGGTGGGTCCTACGAGCAGTACTTC. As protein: CASRLAGGGSYEQYF.

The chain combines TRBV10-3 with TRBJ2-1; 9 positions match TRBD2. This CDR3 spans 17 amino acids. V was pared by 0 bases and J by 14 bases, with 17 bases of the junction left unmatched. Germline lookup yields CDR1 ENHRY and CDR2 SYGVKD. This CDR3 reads CAISESKGGGRAALEFF. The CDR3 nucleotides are TGTGCCATCAGTGAGTCGAAGGGTGGCGGGAGGGCCGCATTGGAGTTCTTC.

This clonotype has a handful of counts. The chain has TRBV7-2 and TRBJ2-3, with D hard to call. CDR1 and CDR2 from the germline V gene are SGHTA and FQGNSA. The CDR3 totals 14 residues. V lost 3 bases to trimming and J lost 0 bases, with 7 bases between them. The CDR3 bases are TGTGCCAGCAGCTTTAAGCATAGCACAGATACGCAGTATTTT. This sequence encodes CASSFKHSTDTQYF.

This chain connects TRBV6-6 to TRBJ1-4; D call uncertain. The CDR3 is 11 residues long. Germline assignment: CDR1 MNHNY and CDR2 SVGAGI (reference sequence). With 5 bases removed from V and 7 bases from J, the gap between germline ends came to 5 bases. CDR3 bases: TGTGCCAGCAGTCAGGCTGAAAAACTGTTTTTT. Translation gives CASSQAEKLFF.

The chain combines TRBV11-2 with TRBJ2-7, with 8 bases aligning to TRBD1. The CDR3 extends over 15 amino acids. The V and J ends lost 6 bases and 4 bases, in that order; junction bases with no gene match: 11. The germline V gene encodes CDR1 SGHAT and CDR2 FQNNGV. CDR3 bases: TGTGCCAGCAGACCCACCGCAGGGGGCGGATACGAGCAGTACTTC. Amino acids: CASRPTAGGGYEQYF.

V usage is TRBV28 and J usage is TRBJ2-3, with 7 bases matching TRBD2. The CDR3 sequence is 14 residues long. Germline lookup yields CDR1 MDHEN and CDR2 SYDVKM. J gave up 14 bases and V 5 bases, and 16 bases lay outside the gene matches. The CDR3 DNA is TGTGCCAGCAGTGGCGGGAGTCTAAGCAGATACGCGTATTTT. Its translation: CASSGGSLSRYAYF.

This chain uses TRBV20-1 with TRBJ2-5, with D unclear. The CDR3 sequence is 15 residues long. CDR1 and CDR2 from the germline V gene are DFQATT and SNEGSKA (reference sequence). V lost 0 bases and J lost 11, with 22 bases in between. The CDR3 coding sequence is TGCAGTGCTAGAGATGAAACACCTTCGAACAATGAGCAGTACTTC. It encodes CSARDETPSNNEQYF.

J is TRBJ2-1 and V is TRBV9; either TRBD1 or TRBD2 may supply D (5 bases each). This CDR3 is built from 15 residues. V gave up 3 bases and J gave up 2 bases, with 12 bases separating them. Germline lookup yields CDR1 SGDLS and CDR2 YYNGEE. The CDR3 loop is CASSDPGTPYNEQFF. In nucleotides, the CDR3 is TGTGCCAGCAGCGACCCGGGGACCCCCTACAATGAGCAGTTCTTC.

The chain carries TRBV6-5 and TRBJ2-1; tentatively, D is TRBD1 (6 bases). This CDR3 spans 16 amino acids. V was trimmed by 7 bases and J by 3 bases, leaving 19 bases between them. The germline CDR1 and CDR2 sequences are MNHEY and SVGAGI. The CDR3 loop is CASTPKWDKSYNEQFF. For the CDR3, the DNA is TGTGCCAGCACCCCCAAATGGGACAAAAGCTACAATGAGCAGTTCTTC.